This TCR beta chain was observed in a study of cytomegalovirus exposure and HLA in healthy donors. This PCR relied on a set of 60 Vbeta primers and 13 Jbeta primers. Here immunoSEQ multiplex PCR was the method, and the copy in TCRdb shows in-frame clones only, minus some. The table records more than 85,000 clones, roughly three quarters of them present only once. The length of the CDR3 is 13 residues. Deletions cut 4 bases from V and 2 bases from J, with 11 bases between. Germline V lookup: CDR1 GTSNPN, CDR2 SVGIG (reference sequence). The chain is built from TRBV30 and TRBJ1-2; a possible D gene is TRBD1 (6 bases). The material sequenced was PBMCs. The receptor's source is a female donor in good health and CMV-seronegative. CDR3 bases: TGTGCCTGGACGGGACAACGGAACTATGGCTACACCTTC. This encodes CAWTGQRNYGYTF.